This TCR beta chain was recorded in a study of blood T cell repertoires in COVID-19. Study details: T cells, B-cell-depleted T cells, or PBMCs supplied cDNA or gDNA.

Original analysis: Reference gene primers were amplified, and this amplification served to estimate nucleated cell counts. The data were produced by immunoSEQ multiplex PCR, yet TCRdb's version contains in-frame clones alone and is incomplete. V, J and clone size are those of that table, while D and trimming were read from the DNA. The repertoire holds 90,000 to 110,000 clones, with approximately 87% as singletons. Germline-derived CDR1 and CDR2 are LNHDA and SQIVND (reference sequence). V gave up 3 bases and J gave up 6 bases, with 23 bases separating them. The CDR3 is 17 residues long. The clonotype comes from an older woman with acute or convalescent COVID-19. Sequencing used peripheral blood. This rearrangement joins TRBV19 to TRBJ1-2; D remains ambiguous. CDR3 amino acids: CASSMTMWNHLTDGYTF. The CDR3 bases are TGTGCCAGTAGTATGACAATGTGGAATCACCTAACGGATGGCTACACCTTC.